Listed here are 21 T cell receptor beta chains from one sample, sequenced in a study of T cells in localized non-small cell lung cancer. Method: immunoSEQ multiplex PCR; TCRdb's copy keeps in-frame clones and lacks some. Counted here are tens of thousands of clones, roughly 90% occurring once; the ten biggest clones make up less than 25%. Sequencing was performed on peripheral blood, taken before any cancer treatment. Receptors originate from a man between 35 and 75 years old with stage I squamous cell lung carcinoma.

This chain links TRBV7-3 with TRBJ2-2; D possibly uses TRBD1 or TRBD2 (5 bases each). This CDR3 contains 17 residues. The ends were cut back, 4 bases at V and 5 bases at J, with 20 bases in the middle. Germline-derived CDR1 and CDR2 are SGHTA and FQGTGA. CDR3 DNA sequence: TGTGCCAGCAGCTCGGGGATTGGGGCCTTGGTGACCGGGGAGCTGTTTTTT. Translating it yields CASSSGIGALVTGELFF.

This clone is categorized as medium-sized (0.01 to 0.1%). V gene TRBV6-5 combines with J gene TRBJ2-1; 7 nucleotides match TRBD1. V gave up 9 bases and J gave up 3 bases; unmatched junction bases: 5. CDR3 length: 13 amino acids. CDR1 and CDR2 from the germline V gene are MNHEY and SVGAGI. The CDR3, as DNA: TGTGCCAGTGGGCAGGGGGACTACAATGAGCAGTTCTTC. Encoded protein: CASGQGDYNEQFF.

V usage is TRBV5-5 and J usage is TRBJ2-2; D remains ambiguous. The CDR3 runs 14 residues. The ends were cut back, 2 bases at V and 5 bases at J, with 10 bases in the middle. CDR1 is SGHKS and CDR2 is YYEKEE in the germline V gene (reference sequence). The CDR3 DNA reads as TGTGCCAGCAGCTTAGACACTTGGACCGGGGAGCTGTTTTTT. Translating it yields CASSLDTWTGELFF.

This chain connects TRBV10-3 to TRBJ1-3, with a tentative D call TRBD1 (5 bases). V gave up 6 bases and J gave up 0 bases, with 12 bases separating them. Germline CDR1 ENHRY, CDR2 SYGVKD. The CDR3 extends over 15 amino acids. The CDR3 DNA follows: TGTGCCATCAGCCTTAGGGGAAACTCTGGAAACACCATATATTTT. The encoded protein is CAISLRGNSGNTIYF.

J is TRBJ1-5 and V is TRBV27; D call uncertain. With 4 bases removed from V and 4 bases from J, the gap between germline ends came to 8 bases. Germline CDR1 and CDR2: MNHEY and SMNVEV (reference sequence). CDR3 length: 13 residues. The DNA for the CDR3 is TGTGCCAGCAGTTCCCAGGTAAATCAGCCCCAGCATTTT. It specifies CASSSQVNQPQHF.

The V and J genes are TRBV19 and TRBJ1-1, with a tentative D call TRBD1 (6 bases). Germline loops: CDR1 LNHDA, CDR2 SQIVND (reference sequence). The CDR3 is made up of 17 amino acids. Trimming removed 3 bases from V and 6 bases from J, with 23 bases in between. CDR3 residues: CASSITGTGSYFSEAFF. The CDR3 DNA reads TGTGCCAGTAGTATTACGGGTACAGGGTCGTATTTTTCTGAAGCTTTCTTT.

The chain recombines TRBV28 with TRBJ2-5; no definite D call. CDR1 and CDR2 (germline): MDHEN, SYDVKM. V was clipped by 3 bases and J by 8 bases, with 13 bases between them. This CDR3 is 13 amino acids long. CDR3 sequence: CASSFTALETQYF. The CDR3 region has the DNA TGTGCCAGCAGTTTCACCGCCTTGGAAACCCAGTACTTC.

This sequence joins TRBV27 and TRBJ1-1; 7 nucleotides match TRBD1. Germline CDR1 MNHEY, CDR2 SMNVEV (reference sequence). This CDR3 region has 13 residues. V lost 4 bases, J lost 4 bases, and 3 bases stayed unmatched. The CDR3: CASSSYRGTEAFF. In DNA form, the CDR3 reads TGTGCCAGCAGTTCATACAGGGGCACTGAAGCTTTCTTT.

On this clone itself: One junction end disagrees with the germline gene, perhaps due to a read error. The J gene is TRBJ2-1, the V gene TRBV7-7; 9 bases line up with TRBD1. Germline CDR1 SSHAT, CDR2 FNYEAQ (reference sequence). This CDR3 has 15 amino acids. CDR3 amino acids: CASSSGTGFYGEQFF. The DNA of the CDR3 is TGTGCTAGCAGCTCCGGGACAGGGTTTTATGGTGAGCAGTTCTTC.

The V call is TRBV20-1, the J call TRBJ2-3; D remains unclear. V was trimmed by 6 bases and J by 10 bases, leaving 14 bases between them. The CDR3 extends over 11 amino acids. Germline lookup yields CDR1 DFQATT and CDR2 SNEGSKA (reference sequence). The CDR3 DNA reads TGCAGTGCCCCGGACCGCCGGGCGCAGTATTTT. Translation gives CSAPDRRAQYF.

The genes are TRBV2 and TRBJ1-1; no clear D gene. CDR1 and CDR2 (germline): SNHLY, FYNNEI. The CDR3 has 14 amino acids. The germline V and J ends were trimmed by 3 bases and 2 bases, with 10 bases remaining between them. This chain's CDR3 is CASSEQGANTEAFF. CDR3 in DNA: TGTGCCAGCAGTGAGCAAGGCGCTAACACTGAAGCTTTCTTT.

DNA of the CDR3: TGTGCCAGCGGTAAGACAGGGGGCCTCTACGAGCAGTACTTC. It is translated as CASGKTGGLYEQYF. This rearrangement joins TRBV27 to TRBJ2-7; TRBD1 matches 10 bases. The CDR3 loop spans 14 amino acids. Trimming removed 8 bases from V and 3 bases from J; junction bases left unmatched: 7. The germline V gene encodes CDR1 MNHEY and CDR2 SMNVEV (reference sequence).

The chain carries TRBV2 and TRBJ1-5; 7 bases line up with TRBD1. Germline CDR1 is SNHLY and CDR2 is FYNNEI. V gave up 6 bases and J gave up 4 bases; unmatched junction bases: 3. This CDR3 region has 13 residues. This CDR3 reads CASRGQLNQPQHF. The CDR3, as DNA: TGTGCCAGCAGGGGACAGCTAAATCAGCCCCAGCATTTT.

The chain employs TRBV11-2 and TRBJ1-1; D unclear. CDR1 is SGHAT, CDR2 FQNNGV, per germline. This CDR3 is 13 amino acids long. Trimming took off 0 bases at V and 10 bases at J, with 12 bases between the two ends. The CDR3 region is CASSLEGVGIAFF. Here the CDR3 DNA reads TGTGCCAGCAGCTTAGAAGGAGTAGGGATAGCTTTCTTT.

Details on this clone: The conserved closing phenylalanine or tryptophan is absent in this CDR3, likely reflecting a read error. No DNA is shown, since the ends of the CDR3 on it are uncertain; the CDR3 is the one TCRdb lists. The chain couples TRBV28 to TRBJ2-7; the table gives TRBD1 as D, unverified against the DNA. In germline, CDR1 is MDHEN, CDR2 SYDVKM. The CDR3 spans 12 residues, counting both ends. CDR3 region: CASSLYGPQGRE.

The chain couples TRBV6-5 to TRBJ1-4; D is ambiguous. CDR1 is MNHEY and CDR2 is SVGAGI in the germline V gene. Trimming removed 5 bases at V and 7 bases at J, with 14 bases between. This CDR3 contains 14 residues. The CDR3 spells CASSRRRETEKLFF. As DNA, the CDR3 is TGTGCCAGCAGTCGAAGGAGAGAGACTGAAAAACTGTTTTTT.

Here the CDR3 DNA reads TGTGCCAGCAGCTTGTCGGGAGGCTCTGAACGGACCCAGTACTTC. This translates into CASSLSGGSERTQYF. The chain uses TRBV7-3 and TRBJ2-5; 7 nucleotides line up with TRBD2. The CDR3 extends over 15 amino acids. The junction had 11 bases not matched to a gene; V was cut back by 3 bases and J by 7 bases. Germline V gene data show CDR1 as SGHTA and CDR2 as FQGTGA.

This clone was recorded a few times. This chain connects TRBV6-1 to TRBJ1-2, with 7 bases aligning to TRBD1. This CDR3 comprises 13 residues. Per the germline V gene, CDR1 is MNHNS and CDR2 is SASEGT. V shed 10 bases, J shed 0 bases, and the junction held 5 bases outside the gene matches. CDR3 bases: TGTGCCACTAACAGGGGAGCTAACTATGGCTACACCTTC. Protein sequence: CATNRGANYGYTF.

This sequence joins TRBV4-2 and TRBJ1-2; the D gene is possibly TRBD1 (6 bases). The CDR3 totals 14 residues. The V gene's germline CDR1 is LGHNA and CDR2 YNFKEQ. The V and J ends lost 2 bases and 3 bases respectively, with 10 bases between them. In nucleotides, the CDR3 is TGTGCCAGCAGCCAACAAGCAGGGGACTATGGCTACACCTTC. Amino acids: CASSQQAGDYGYTF.

The rearrangement links TRBV30 to TRBJ1-3, with D tentatively TRBD1 (6 bases). The CDR3 loop spans 16 amino acids. V was pared by 0 bases and J by 0 bases, with 12 bases between. CDR1 GTSNPN and CDR2 SVGIG come from the germline V gene (reference sequence). CDR3 bases: TGTGCCTGGAGTGTACTGGACAGCTTCTCTGGAAACACCATATATTTT. It translates to CAWSVLDSFSGNTIYF.

This chain uses TRBV4-3 with TRBJ1-5; D remains ambiguous. Trimming removed 0 bases from V and 2 bases from J, with 8 bases in between. The CDR3 has 15 amino acids. The germline V gene encodes CDR1 LGHNA and CDR2 YSLEER. CDR3 DNA sequence: TGCGCCAGCAGCCAAGATAGGCGGGGCAATCAGCCCCAGCATTTT. This codes for CASSQDRRGNQPQHF.